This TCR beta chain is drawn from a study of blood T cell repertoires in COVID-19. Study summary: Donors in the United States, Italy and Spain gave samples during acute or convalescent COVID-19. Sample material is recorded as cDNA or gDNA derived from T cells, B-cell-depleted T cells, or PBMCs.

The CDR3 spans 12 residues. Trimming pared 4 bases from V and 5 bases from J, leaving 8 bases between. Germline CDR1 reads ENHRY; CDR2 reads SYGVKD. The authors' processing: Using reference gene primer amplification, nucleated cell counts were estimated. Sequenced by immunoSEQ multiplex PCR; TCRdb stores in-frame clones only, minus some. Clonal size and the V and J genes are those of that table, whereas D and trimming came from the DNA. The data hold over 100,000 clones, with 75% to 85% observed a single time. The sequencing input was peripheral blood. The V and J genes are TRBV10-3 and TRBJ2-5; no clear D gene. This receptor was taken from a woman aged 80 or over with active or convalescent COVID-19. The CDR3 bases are TGTGCCATCAGTGCGGTTTTGGAGACCCAGTACTTC. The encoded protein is CAISAVLETQYF.